The clone carrying this TCR beta chain was detected once. Its antigen remains unknown. V shed 1 base, J shed 3 bases, and the junction held 14 bases outside the gene matches. The CDR3 runs 19 residues. CDR1 and CDR2 from the germline V gene are SGHTA and FQGTGA. Before sequencing took place, the ViraFEST assay used viral peptide pools to expand antigen-specific CD4+ T cells. CD4+ T cell isolation took place after less than 13 days of culture. PCR-confirmed SARS-CoV-2 infection occurred in the person between March and December 2020. Each person got two doses of an mRNA SARS-CoV-2 vaccine, BNT162b2 or mRNA-1273. Wells containing roughly 1.8 million PBMC each were cultured with 10 IU/ml IL-2 and around 10 ug/ml peptides. This entry belongs to a study of vaccination effects on CD4 cells after COVID-19. Study overall: The patients, a few convalescent individuals, were sampled early and late after vaccination. Study-wide results and caveats: Sampling in the study covered few convalescent patients and included no early post-infection timepoints.

Some clones are missing from TCRdb's copy, which holds only in-frame ones; the method was immunoSEQ multiplex PCR. The sample has about 13,000 clones; 73% are singletons. V is TRBV7-3 and J is TRBJ2-1; 8 nucleotides align to TRBD2. Sequences were derived from CD4+ T cells from PBMCs cultured with HCoV-NL63 spike peptides, sampled after COVID-19 vaccination. The receptor comes from a human donor who had a prior SARS-CoV-2 infection. This CDR3 reads CASSLMKRGTTPDYNEQFF. CDR3 bases: TGTGCCAGCAGCTTAATGAAGCGGGGGACCACTCCCGACTACAATGAGCAGTTCTTC.